The present TCR beta chain was sequenced within a study of cytomegalovirus exposure and HLA in healthy donors. Study-wide findings and caveats: When the data were analyzed later, several of the most significant clusters appeared to be linked to common viral pathogens. Earlier results showed most TCR beta V segments being productive about 87% or about 30% of the time. In a later analysis, the majority of CMV-associated beta chains seemingly showed HLA restriction.

About this clone itself: The antigen is unknown.

The CDR3 covers 13 residues. CDR1 is SNHLY and CDR2 is FYNNEI in the germline V gene. V lost 9 bases to trimming and J lost 4 bases, with 10 bases between them. Healthy donors of bone marrow made up the group. This PCR relied on a set of 60 Vbeta primers and 13 Jbeta primers. Produced via immunoSEQ multiplex PCR; TCRdb's table is partial and in-frame only. This table has 150,000 to 200,000 clones, 75% to 80% appearing once. Sequenced: PBMCs. The source of this sequence is a woman in her forties or fifties in good health and CMV-seropositive. The chain recombines TRBV2 with TRBJ1-6, with D possibly matching TRBD1 (5 bases). In DNA, the CDR3 is TGTGCCAGAGGGGCCAGTTATAATTCACCCCTCCACTTT. The encoded protein is CARGASYNSPLHF.